This record covers a single T cell receptor (beta chain). Its antigen is unidentified. CDR1 and CDR2 (germline): LNHNV, YYDKDF (reference sequence). Deletions cut 3 bases from V and 4 bases from J, with 9 bases between. CDR3 length: 13 residues. The sample comes from a study of T cell responses to AZD1222 COVID-19 vaccine. Study observations and caveats: Most donors were white British, females outnumbered males, and clonal diversity was possibly underestimated.

Method: immunoSEQ multiplex PCR; TCRdb's copy keeps in-frame clones and lacks some. The data show 140,000 to 150,000 clones, with about 86% seen just once and approximately 5.4% held by the top ten. Investigators merged groups given second doses at roughly 4 or roughly 12 weeks. The input for sequencing was peripheral blood, taken 28 days after the second AZD1222 dose. The chain joins TRBV15 to TRBJ1-1; unclear D gene. This sequence originates from an adult who received the AZD1222 COVID-19 vaccine. CDR3 protein: CATSSALGTEAFF. The CDR3 bases are TGTGCCACCAGCAGTGCCTTGGGCACTGAAGCTTTCTTT.